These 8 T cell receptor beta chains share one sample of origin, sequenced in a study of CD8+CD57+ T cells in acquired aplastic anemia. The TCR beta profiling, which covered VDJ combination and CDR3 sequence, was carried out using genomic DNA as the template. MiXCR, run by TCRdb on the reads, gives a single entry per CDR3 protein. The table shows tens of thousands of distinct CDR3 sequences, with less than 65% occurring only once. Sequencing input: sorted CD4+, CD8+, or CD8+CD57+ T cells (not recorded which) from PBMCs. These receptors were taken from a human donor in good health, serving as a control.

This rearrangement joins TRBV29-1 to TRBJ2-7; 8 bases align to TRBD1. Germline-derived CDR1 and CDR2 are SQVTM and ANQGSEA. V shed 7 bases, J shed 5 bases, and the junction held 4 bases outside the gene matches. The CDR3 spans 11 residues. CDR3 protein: CSAGQGHEQYF. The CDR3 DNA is TGCAGCGCCGGACAGGGACACGAGCAGTACTTC.

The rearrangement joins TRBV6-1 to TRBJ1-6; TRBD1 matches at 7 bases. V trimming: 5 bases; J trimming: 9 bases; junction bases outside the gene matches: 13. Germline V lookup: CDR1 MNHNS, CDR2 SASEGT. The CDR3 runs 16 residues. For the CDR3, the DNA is TGTGCCAGCAGTCTGGACAGGCCAAGTAGTGGTTCACCCCTCCACTTT. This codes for CASSLDRPSSGSPLHF.

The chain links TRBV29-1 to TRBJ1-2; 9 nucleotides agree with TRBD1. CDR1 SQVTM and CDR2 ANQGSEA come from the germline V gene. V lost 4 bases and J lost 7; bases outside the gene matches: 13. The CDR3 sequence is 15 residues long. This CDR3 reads CSVVLRDRENSGYTF. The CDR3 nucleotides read TGCAGCGTTGTCCTCCGGGACAGGGAAAATAGTGGCTACACCTTC.

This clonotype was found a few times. The CDR3 sequence is CASSSLLRGTVYEQYF. CDR3 sequence (DNA): TGTGCCAGCAGCTCCCTACTCCGCGGGACAGTCTACGAGCAGTACTTC. V and J are TRBV13 and TRBJ2-7, with D tentatively TRBD1 (7 bases). The V and J ends lost 4 bases and 3 bases respectively, with 19 bases between them. Germline V gene sequence: CDR1 PRHDT, CDR2 FYEKMQ (reference sequence). This CDR3 contains 16 residues.

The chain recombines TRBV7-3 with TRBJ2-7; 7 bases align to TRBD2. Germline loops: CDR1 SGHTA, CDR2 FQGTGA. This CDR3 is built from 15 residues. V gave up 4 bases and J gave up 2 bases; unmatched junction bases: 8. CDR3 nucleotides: TGTGCCAGCAGCTCGCGCTGGGGAGGGACCTACGAGCAGTACTTC. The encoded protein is CASSSRWGGTYEQYF.

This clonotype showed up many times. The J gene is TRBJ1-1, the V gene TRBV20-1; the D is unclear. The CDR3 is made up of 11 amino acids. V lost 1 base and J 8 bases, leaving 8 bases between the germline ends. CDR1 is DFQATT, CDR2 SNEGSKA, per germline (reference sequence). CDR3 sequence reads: CSARGRLEAFF. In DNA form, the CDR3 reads TGCAGTGCTAGAGGACGGTTGGAAGCTTTCTTT.

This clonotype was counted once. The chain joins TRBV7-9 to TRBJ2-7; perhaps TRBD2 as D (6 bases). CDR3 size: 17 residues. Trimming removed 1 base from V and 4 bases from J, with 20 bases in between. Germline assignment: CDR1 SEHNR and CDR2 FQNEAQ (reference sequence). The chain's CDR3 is CASSLGDSGGVKYEQYF. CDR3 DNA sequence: TGTGCCAGCAGCTTAGGAGACTCGGGCGGGGTCAAATACGAGCAGTACTTC. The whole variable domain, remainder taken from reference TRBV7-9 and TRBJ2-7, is DTGVSQNPRHKITKRGQNVTFRCDPISEHNRLYWYRQTLGQGPEFLTYFQNEAQLEKSRLLSDRFSAERPKGSFSTLEIQRTEQGDSAMYLCASSLGDSGGVKYEQYFGPGTRLTVT.

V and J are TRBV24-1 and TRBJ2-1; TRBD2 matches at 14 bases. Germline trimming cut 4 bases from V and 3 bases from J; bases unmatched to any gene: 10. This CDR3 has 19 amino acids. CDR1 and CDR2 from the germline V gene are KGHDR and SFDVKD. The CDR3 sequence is CATSDRPTSGGAFYNEQFF. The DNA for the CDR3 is TGTGCCACCAGTGACCGCCCGACTAGCGGGGGGGCGTTCTACAATGAGCAGTTCTTC.